This T cell receptor (beta chain) originates from a study of cytomegalovirus exposure and HLA in healthy donors. Whole-study context: The 95 to 150 validation repertoires used the same platform as the roughly 670 first-cohort repertoires, a later analysis reported.

As concerns this clone: Its antigen is not known.

Clones were sequenced by immunoSEQ multiplex PCR, and TCRdb holds only the in-frame ones, with some missing. The sample consists of tens of thousands of clones, around 97% of them appearing once. Overall study results and limits: Most TCRs appeared rarely, but some public TCRs recurred in many donors.

The CDR3 is 13 amino acids. Deletions cut 7 bases from V and 4 bases from J, with 13 bases between. Looked up from germline, CDR1 is MNHEY and CDR2 is SMNVEV (reference sequence). The sample comprised PBMCs. The chain has TRBV27 and TRBJ2-5, with D unresolved. The origin of this receptor is a woman in her late teens or twenties in good health and CMV-seropositive. CDR3 protein: CASILDPPETQYF. The CDR3 nucleotides read TGTGCCAGCATACTCGATCCCCCAGAGACCCAGTACTTC.